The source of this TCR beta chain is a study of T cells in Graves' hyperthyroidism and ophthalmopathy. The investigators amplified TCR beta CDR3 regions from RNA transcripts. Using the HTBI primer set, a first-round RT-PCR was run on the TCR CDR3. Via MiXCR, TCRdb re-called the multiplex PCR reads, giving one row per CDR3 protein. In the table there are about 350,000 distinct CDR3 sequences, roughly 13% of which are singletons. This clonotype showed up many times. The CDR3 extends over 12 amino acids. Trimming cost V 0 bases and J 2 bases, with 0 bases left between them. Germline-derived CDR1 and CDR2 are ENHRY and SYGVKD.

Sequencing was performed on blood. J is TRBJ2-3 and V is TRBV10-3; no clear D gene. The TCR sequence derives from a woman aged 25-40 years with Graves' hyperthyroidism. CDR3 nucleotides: TGTGCCATCAGTGAGTCCACAGATACGCAGTATTTT. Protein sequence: CAISESTDTQYF.